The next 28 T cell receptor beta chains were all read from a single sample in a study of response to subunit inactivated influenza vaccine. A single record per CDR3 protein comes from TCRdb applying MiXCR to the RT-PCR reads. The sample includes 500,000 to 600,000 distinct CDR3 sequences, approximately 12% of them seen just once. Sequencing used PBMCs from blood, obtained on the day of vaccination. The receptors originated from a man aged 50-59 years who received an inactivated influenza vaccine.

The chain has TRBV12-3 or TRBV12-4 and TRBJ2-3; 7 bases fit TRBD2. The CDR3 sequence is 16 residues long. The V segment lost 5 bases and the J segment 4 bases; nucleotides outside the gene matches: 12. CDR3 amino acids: CASSPRGAGVSDTQYF. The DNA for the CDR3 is TGTGCCAGCAGTCCCCGCGGGGCGGGAGTTTCAGATACGCAGTATTTT.

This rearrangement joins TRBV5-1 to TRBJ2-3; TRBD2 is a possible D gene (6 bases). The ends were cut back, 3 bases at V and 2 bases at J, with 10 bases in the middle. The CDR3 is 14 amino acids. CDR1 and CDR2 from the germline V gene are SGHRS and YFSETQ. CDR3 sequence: CASSYGLPTDTQYF. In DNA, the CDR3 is TGCGCCAGCAGCTATGGACTACCCACAGATACGCAGTATTTT.

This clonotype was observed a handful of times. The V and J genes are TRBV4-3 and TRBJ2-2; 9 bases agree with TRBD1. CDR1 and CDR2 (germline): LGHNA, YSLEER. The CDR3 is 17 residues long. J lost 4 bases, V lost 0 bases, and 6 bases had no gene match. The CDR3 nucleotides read TGCGCCAGCAGCCAAGAAATACAGGGGGCGGGCACCGGGGAGCTGTTTTTT. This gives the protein CASSQEIQGAGTGELFF.

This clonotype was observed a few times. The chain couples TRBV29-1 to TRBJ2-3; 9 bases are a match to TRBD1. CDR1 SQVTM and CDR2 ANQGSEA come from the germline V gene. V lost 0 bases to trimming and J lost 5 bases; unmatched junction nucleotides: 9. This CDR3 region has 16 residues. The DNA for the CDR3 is TGCAGCGTTGAAGATCAAGGACAGGGGTCGATAGATACGCAGTATTTT. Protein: CSVEDQGQGSIDTQYF.

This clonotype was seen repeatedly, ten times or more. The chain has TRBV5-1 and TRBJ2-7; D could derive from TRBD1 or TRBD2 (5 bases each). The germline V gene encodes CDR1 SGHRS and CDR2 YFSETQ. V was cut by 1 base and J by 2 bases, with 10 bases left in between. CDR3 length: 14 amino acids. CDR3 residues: CASSLFRGTYEQYF. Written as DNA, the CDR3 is TGCGCCAGCAGCTTGTTTCGGGGCACCTACGAGCAGTACTTC.

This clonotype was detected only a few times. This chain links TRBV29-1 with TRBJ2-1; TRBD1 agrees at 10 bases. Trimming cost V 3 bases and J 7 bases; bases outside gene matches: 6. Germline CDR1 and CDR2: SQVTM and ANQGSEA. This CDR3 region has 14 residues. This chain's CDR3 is CSVEGQGRLNEQFF. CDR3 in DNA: TGCAGCGTTGAGGGACAGGGGAGATTAAATGAGCAGTTCTTC.

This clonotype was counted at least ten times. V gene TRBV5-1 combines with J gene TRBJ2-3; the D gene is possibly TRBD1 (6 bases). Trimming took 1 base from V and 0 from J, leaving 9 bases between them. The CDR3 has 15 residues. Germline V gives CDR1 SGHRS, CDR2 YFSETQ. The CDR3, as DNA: TGCGCCAGCAGCTTGATGGGGGCTAGCACAGATACGCAGTATTTT. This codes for CASSLMGASTDTQYF.

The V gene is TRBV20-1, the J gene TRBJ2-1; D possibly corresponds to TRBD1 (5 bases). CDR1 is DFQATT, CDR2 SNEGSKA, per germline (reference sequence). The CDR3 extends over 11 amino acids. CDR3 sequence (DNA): TGCGGGGCCTGGTCCTACAATGAGCAGTTCTTC. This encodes CGAWSYNEQFF.

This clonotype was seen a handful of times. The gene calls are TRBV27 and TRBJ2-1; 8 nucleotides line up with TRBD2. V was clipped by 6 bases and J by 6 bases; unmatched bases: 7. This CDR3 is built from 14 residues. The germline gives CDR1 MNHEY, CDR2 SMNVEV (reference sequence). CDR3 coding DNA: TGTGCCAGCAGGGTTGGGGGACTAGGCAATGAGCAGTTCTTC. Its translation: CASRVGGLGNEQFF.

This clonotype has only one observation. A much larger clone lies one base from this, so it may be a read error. The chain's CDR3 is CASGNYGYTF. The CDR3 DNA reads as TGTGCCAGCGGAAACTATGGCTACACCTTC. This chain connects TRBV6-1 to TRBJ1-2; D remains unclear. Trimming shortened V by 8 bases and J by 2 bases, and 3 bases separated the two germline ends. The germline V gene has CDR1 MNHNS and CDR2 SASEGT. The CDR3 totals 10 residues.

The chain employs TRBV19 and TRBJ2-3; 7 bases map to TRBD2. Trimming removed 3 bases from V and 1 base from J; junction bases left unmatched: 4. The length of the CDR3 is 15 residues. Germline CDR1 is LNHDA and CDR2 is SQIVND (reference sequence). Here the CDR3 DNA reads TGTGCCAGTAGTATGCTCGCGGGGGGCACAGATACGCAGTATTTT. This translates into CASSMLAGGTDTQYF.

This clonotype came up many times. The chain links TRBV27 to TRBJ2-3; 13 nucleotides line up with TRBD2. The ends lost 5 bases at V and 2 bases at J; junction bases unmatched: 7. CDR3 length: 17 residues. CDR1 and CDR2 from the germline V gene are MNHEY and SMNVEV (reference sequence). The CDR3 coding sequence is TGTGCCAGCAGTCCGGCGGGACTAGCGGGGCTCACAGATACGCAGTATTTT. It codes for CASSPAGLAGLTDTQYF.

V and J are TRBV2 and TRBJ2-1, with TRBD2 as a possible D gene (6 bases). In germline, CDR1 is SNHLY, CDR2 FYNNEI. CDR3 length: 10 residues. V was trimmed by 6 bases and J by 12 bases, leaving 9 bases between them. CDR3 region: CASSGTPQFF. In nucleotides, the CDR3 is TGTGCCAGCAGCGGGACTCCGCAGTTCTTC.

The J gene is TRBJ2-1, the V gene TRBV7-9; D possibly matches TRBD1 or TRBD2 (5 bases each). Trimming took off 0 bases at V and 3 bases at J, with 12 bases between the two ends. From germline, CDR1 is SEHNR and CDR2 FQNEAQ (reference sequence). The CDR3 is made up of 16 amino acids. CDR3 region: CASSLALGENYNEQFF. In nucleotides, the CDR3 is TGTGCCAGCAGCTTAGCGTTGGGGGAAAACTACAATGAGCAGTTCTTC. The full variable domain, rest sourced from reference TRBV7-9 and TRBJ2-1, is DTGVSQNPRHKITKRGQNVTFRCDPISEHNRLYWYRQTLGQGPEFLTYFQNEAQLEKSRLLSDRFSAERPKGSFSTLEIQRTEQGDSAMYLCASSLALGENYNEQFFGPGTRLTVL.

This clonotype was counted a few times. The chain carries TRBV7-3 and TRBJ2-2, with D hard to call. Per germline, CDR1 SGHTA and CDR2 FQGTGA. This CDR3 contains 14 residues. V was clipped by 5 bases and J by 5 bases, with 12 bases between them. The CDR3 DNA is TGTGCCAGCAGCCCTAGGATCATTACCGGGGAGCTGTTTTTT. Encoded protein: CASSPRIITGELFF. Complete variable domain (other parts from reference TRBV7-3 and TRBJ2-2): GAGVSQTPSNKVTEKGKYVELRCDPISGHTALYWYRQSLGQGPEFLIYFQGTGAADDSGLPNDRFFAVRPEGSVSTLKIQRTERGDSAVYLCASSPRIITGELFFGEGSRLTVL.

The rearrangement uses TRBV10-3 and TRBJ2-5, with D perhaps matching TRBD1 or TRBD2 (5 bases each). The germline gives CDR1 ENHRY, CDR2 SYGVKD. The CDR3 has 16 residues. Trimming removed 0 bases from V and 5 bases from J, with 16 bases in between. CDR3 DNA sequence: TGTGCCATCAGTGAGTCTGGGCAGGGAAGGAGGGAGACCCAGTACTTC. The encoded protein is CAISESGQGRRETQYF.

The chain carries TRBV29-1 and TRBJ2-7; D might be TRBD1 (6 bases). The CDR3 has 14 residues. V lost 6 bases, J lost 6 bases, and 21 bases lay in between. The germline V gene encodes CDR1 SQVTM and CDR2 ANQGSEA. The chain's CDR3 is CSVKTGTRRSEQYF. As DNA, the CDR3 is TGCAGCGTAAAAACCGGGACACGACGCTCCGAGCAGTACTTC.

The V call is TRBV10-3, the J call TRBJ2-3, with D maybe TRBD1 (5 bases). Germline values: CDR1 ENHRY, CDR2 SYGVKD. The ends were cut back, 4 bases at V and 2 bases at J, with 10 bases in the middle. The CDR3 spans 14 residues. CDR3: CAISAGLITDTQYF. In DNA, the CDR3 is TGTGCCATCAGTGCAGGGCTAATCACAGATACGCAGTATTTT.

CDR3 bases: TGTGCCAGCAGTTATGACAGACGGGGGCCTGAAGCTTTCTTT. Translating gives CASSYDRRGPEAFF. The gene calls are TRBV5-6 and TRBJ1-1, with D perhaps matching TRBD1 (6 bases). V lost 5 bases to trimming and J lost 6 bases, with 17 bases between them. Germline V gene sequence: CDR1 SGHDT, CDR2 YYEEEE. The CDR3 totals 14 residues.

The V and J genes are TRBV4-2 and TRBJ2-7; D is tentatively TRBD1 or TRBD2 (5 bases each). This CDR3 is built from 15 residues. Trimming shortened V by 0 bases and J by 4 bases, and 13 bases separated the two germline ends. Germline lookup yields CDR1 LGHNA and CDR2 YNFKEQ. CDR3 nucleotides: TGTGCCAGCAGCCAAGATCAACGGGGACCATACGAGCAGTACTTC. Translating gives CASSQDQRGPYEQYF.

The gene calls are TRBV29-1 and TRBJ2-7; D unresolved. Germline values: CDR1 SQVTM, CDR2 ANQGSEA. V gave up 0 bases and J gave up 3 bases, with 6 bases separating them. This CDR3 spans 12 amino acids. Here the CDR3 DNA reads TGCAGCGTTGAAGATGACGACTACGAGCAGTACTTC. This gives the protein CSVEDDDYEQYF.

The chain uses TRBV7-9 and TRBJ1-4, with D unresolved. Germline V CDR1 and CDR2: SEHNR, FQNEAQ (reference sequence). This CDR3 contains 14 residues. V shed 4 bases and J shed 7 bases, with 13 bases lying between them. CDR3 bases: TGTGCCAGCAGCTATCTAGGACGGGCTGAAAAACTGTTTTTT. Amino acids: CASSYLGRAEKLFF.

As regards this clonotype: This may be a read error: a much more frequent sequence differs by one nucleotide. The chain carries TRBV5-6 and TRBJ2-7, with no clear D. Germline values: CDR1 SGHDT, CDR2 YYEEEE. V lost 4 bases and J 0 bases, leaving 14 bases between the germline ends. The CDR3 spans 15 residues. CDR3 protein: CASSPLYLDSYEQYF. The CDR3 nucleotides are TGTGCCAGCAGCCCCCTATACTTGGACTCCTACGAGCAGTACTTC.

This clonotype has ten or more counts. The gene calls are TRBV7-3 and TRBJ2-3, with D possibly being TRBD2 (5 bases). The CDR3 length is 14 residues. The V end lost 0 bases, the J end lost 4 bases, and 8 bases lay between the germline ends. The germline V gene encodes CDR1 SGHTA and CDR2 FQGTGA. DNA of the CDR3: TGTGCCAGCAGCTTAACAGGACTGGCAGATACGCAGTATTTT. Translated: CASSLTGLADTQYF. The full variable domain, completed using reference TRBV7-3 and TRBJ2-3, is GAGVSQTPSNKVTEKGKYVELRCDPISGHTALYWYRQSLGQGPEFLIYFQGTGAADDSGLPNDRFFAVRPEGSVSTLKIQRTERGDSAVYLCASSLTGLADTQYFGPGTRLTVL.

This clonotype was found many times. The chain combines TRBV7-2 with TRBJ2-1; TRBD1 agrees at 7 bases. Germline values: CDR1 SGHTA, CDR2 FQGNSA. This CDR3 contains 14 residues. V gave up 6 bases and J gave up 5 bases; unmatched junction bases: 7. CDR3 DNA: TGTGCCAGCAGGGTGAGACAGGGTGACAATGAGCAGTTCTTC. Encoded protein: CASRVRQGDNEQFF.

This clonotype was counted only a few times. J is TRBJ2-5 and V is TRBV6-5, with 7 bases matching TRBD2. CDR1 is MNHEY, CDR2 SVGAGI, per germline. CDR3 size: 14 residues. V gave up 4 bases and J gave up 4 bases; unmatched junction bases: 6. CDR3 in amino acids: CASSSLPGGETQYF. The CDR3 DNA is TGTGCCAGCAGTTCCCTCCCGGGGGGAGAGACCCAGTACTTC.

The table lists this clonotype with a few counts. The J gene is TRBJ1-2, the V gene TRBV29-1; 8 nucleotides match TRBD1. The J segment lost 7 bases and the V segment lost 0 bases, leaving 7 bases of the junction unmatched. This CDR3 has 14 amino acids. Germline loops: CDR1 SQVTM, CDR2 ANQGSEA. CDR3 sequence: CSVEDKGRGPGYTF. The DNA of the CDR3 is TGCAGCGTTGAAGATAAAGGCAGGGGGCCTGGCTACACCTTC.

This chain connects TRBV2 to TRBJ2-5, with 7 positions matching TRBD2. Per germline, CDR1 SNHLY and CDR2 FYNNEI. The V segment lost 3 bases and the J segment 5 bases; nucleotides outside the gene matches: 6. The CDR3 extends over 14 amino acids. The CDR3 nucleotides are TGTGCCAGCAGTGATGGGAGGGGCGCGGAGACCCAGTACTTC. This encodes CASSDGRGAETQYF. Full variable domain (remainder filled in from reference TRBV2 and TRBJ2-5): EPEVTQTPSHQVTQMGQEVILRCVPISNHLYFYWYRQILGQKVEFLVSFYNNEISEKSEIFDDQFSVERPDGSNFTLKIRSTKLEDSAMYFCASSDGRGAETQYFGPGTRLLVL.